This record covers a single TCR beta chain. The data were taken from a study of blood T cell repertoires in COVID-19. Study as a whole: Acute and convalescent COVID-19 samples came from the United States, Italy and Spain. Sources were T cells, B-cell-depleted T cells, or PBMCs; the material itself was cDNA or gDNA.

V gave up 5 bases and J gave up 4 bases; unmatched junction bases: 5. The V gene's germline CDR1 is MNHEY and CDR2 SVGEGT. The CDR3 has 14 residues. As processed by the authors: Reference gene primer amplification in the assay estimated nucleated cell counts. This table comes from immunoSEQ multiplex PCR, and its TCRdb copy is limited to in-frame clones, with some not included. The V and J calls and clone size were taken over from that table, and D and trimming were inferred from the DNA. Among roughly 330,000 clones listed, around 83% were seen once. The chain couples TRBV6-2 or TRBV6-3 to TRBJ1-1, with 9 nucleotides matching TRBD1. The sample comprised peripheral blood. The TCR originated in a woman in her 50s with acute or convalescent COVID-19. The CDR3 protein is CASSQRQGGTEAFF. The CDR3 coding sequence is TGTGCCAGCAGTCAAAGACAGGGGGGCACTGAAGCTTTCTTT.